Shown below are 21 T cell receptor beta chains from a single sample sequenced in a study of T cells in women clearing cervical HPV infection. TCRdb keeps only in-frame clones here, not all; method: immunoSEQ multiplex PCR. The sample's table shows more than 30,000 clones. Sequencing was carried out using blood buffy coat. The source is a woman aged 18-70 years with a cervical HPV16 infection that either progressed to CIN3+ or cleared (not recorded which).

As regards this clone: Coverage ceases 3 residues before the CDR3 finishes, and the germline J gene fills in the end. This chain links TRBV30 with TRBJ1-6; D not resolved. Germline lookup yields CDR1 GTSNPN and CDR2 SVGIG (reference sequence). V was pared by 2 bases and J by 1 base, with 18 bases between. This CDR3 is 18 amino acids long. The DNA read from the CDR3 is TGTGCCTGGAGTCGGTCACCCTACCGGGGTTCCTATAATTCACCC. It encodes CAWSRSPYRGSYNSP. In full, the CDR3 reads CAWSRSPYRGSYNSPLHF.

For this clone: Read coverage stops 3 residues before the CDR3 terminus; the germline J gene supplies the remainder. V gene TRBV5-6 combines with J gene TRBJ2-1; D possibly corresponds to TRBD1 (5 bases). There are 15 residues in the CDR3. V was pared by 4 bases and J by 4 bases, with 15 bases between. The germline V gene encodes CDR1 SGHDT and CDR2 YYEEEE. CDR3 DNA, as far as it was read: TGTGCCAGCAGCGCAGCAGGGTGGGGATACAATGAG. Protein sequence: CASSAAGWGYNE. The full CDR3 protein reads CASSAAGWGYNEQFF.

CDR3 region: CATSDTGTGTTYEQYF. CDR3 bases read: TGTGCCACCAGTGACACCGGGACAGGGACTACCTACGAG. The chain links TRBV24-1 to TRBJ2-7, with TRBD1 matching over 9 bases. The sequenced fragment ends 3 residues before the CDR3 boundary, so the rest is inferred from the germline J gene. Trimming removed 4 bases from V and 2 bases from J; junction bases left unmatched: 8. This CDR3 region has 16 residues. Germline V gene lookup returns CDR1 KGHDR and CDR2 SFDVKD.

Worth noting for this clone: The read terminates 3 residues before the CDR3 end, so the remaining end is supplied by the germline J gene. This chain uses TRBV30 with TRBJ1-1, with a tentative D call TRBD1 (6 bases). Trimming took 3 bases from V and 4 from J, leaving 18 bases between them. CDR1 and CDR2 from the germline V gene are GTSNPN and SVGIG (reference sequence). The CDR3 sequence is 15 residues long. Partial CDR3 DNA: TGTGCCTGGAGCGATTTTGGACGGGGGGCCACTGAA. This encodes CAWSDFGRGATE. The whole CDR3 sequence is CAWSDFGRGATEAFF.

Concerning this clone itself: The read falls 3 residues short of the CDR3 end, and the missing part is taken from the germline J gene. The V call is TRBV28, the J call TRBJ1-2; tentative D call: TRBD1 (6 bases). The CDR3 extends over 14 amino acids. Germline CDR1 and CDR2: MDHEN and SYDVKM. V was clipped by 2 bases and J by 7 bases, with 14 bases between them. The DNA read from the CDR3 is TGTGCCAGCAGTTTAAACAGGGACCTGGGTGGC. It specifies CASSLNRDLGG. From start to end, the CDR3 is CASSLNRDLGGYTF.

A note on this clone: The read ends 3 residues shy of where the CDR3 ends; the end is completed using the germline J gene. The chain links TRBV29-1 to TRBJ2-5; D not resolved. The V gene lost 0 bases and the J gene lost 4 bases, with 15 bases spanning the gap. The V gene's germline CDR1 is SQVTM and CDR2 ANQGSEA. The CDR3 runs 15 residues. The sequenced part of the CDR3 DNA is TGCAGCGTTGAAGAAGGCCAGAGGCTTTTAGAGACC. Encoded protein: CSVEEGQRLLET. The whole CDR3 protein reads CSVEEGQRLLETQYF.

The CDR3: CASSEETGFVSYEQYF. The covered CDR3 bases are TGTGCCAGCAGTGAAGAGACAGGGTTCGTTTCCTACGAG. This rearrangement joins TRBV2 to TRBJ2-7; 7 bases match TRBD1. The read terminates 3 residues before the CDR3 end, so the remaining end is supplied by the germline J gene. The CDR3 extends over 16 amino acids. With V trimmed by 1 base and J by 1 base, 7 bases remained unmatched. Germline lookup yields CDR1 SNHLY and CDR2 FYNNEI.

Of note for this clone: The junction does not match germline at one end; this may be a read error. The read terminates 3 residues ahead of where the CDR3 ends, so the germline J gene completes it. This chain links TRBV20-1 with TRBJ2-2, with D possibly called TRBD1 or TRBD2 (5 bases each). Germline assignment: CDR1 DFQATT and CDR2 SNEGSKA (reference sequence). CDR3 length: 13 amino acids. The part of the CDR3 DNA that was read is TGCAGTGCCAGAGGGGCAAACACCGGGGAG. Translating it yields CSARGANTGE. The complete CDR3 protein is CSARGANTGELFF.

With regard to this clone: The read ends 3 residues before the CDR3 terminus; that terminus is restored from the germline J gene. This chain uses TRBV5-1 with TRBJ2-7; D is possibly TRBD1 (7 bases). Per germline, CDR1 SGHRS and CDR2 YFSETQ. Trimming shortened V by 0 bases and J by 1 base, and 14 bases separated the two germline ends. The CDR3 covers 16 residues. CDR3 sequence reads: CASSLAGRGESYEQYF. CDR3 DNA, as far as it was read: TGCGCCAGCAGCTTGGCCGGCAGGGGGGAGTCCTACGAG.

Regarding this clone: The read falls 3 residues short of the CDR3 end, and the missing part is taken from the germline J gene. The J gene is TRBJ2-1, the V gene TRBV6-4; tentative D call: TRBD2 (6 bases). Germline-derived CDR1 and CDR2 are MRHNA and SNTAGT. The CDR3 sequence is 15 residues long. The V and J ends lost 4 bases and 5 bases respectively, with 15 bases between them. The sequenced part of the CDR3 DNA is TGTGCCAGCAGTGCGGGACTTCGGTTTGACAATGAG. Its protein product is CASSAGLRFDNE. The CDR3 in full is CASSAGLRFDNEQFF.

In the case of this clone: The read finishes 3 residues shy of the CDR3 end, and the germline J gene is used to complete it. V usage is TRBV7-2 and J usage is TRBJ2-7; a possible D gene is TRBD1 (6 bases). Trimming cost V 6 bases and J 6 bases, with 15 bases left between them. The germline gives CDR1 SGHTA, CDR2 FQGNSA. The CDR3 covers 13 residues. CDR3 DNA, as far as it was read: TGTGCCAGCAGGCGCATACAGGGTGTCGAG. Protein product: CASRRIQGVE. The full CDR3 protein is CASRRIQGVEQYF.

A note on this clone: The read gets to within 3 residues of the CDR3 end, and the germline J gene fills in the rest. V and J are TRBV20-1 and TRBJ1-5, with 10 nucleotides matching TRBD1. This CDR3 has 15 amino acids. Germline V gene data show CDR1 as DFQATT and CDR2 as SNEGSKA (reference sequence). The trim removed 3 bases at V and 9 bases at J, leaving 11 bases unmatched. The CDR3 is CSASPRADRGGPQHF. Incomplete CDR3 DNA: TGCAGTGCTAGTCCACGGGCGGACAGGGGGGGGCCC.

Remarks on this clone: The CDR3 end lies 3 residues beyond the end of the read and is filled in from the germline J gene. J is TRBJ1-5 and V is TRBV6-2 or TRBV6-3; 9 positions match TRBD1. Germline loops: CDR1 MNHEY, CDR2 SVGEGT. CDR3 size: 16 residues. Trimming at V came to 6 bases and at J to 4 bases, leaving 10 bases not matched to a gene. CDR3 region: CASSPGTGRGNQPQHF. The DNA read from the CDR3 is TGTGCCAGCAGCCCTGGGACAGGGAGGGGGAATCAGCCC.

To note about this clone: The read gets to within 3 residues of the CDR3 end, and the germline J gene fills in the rest. This sequence joins TRBV29-1 and TRBJ1-2, with 8 bases fitting TRBD1. Germline-derived CDR1 and CDR2 are SQVTM and ANQGSEA. V lost 7 bases and J lost 6; bases outside the gene matches: 7. The CDR3 length is 12 residues. CDR3: CSATGQGHGYTF. The CDR3 DNA, read in part, is TGCAGCGCAACCGGACAGGGTCATGGC.

Concerning this clone itself: Read data end 3 residues before the CDR3 end; the end is taken from the germline J gene. The rearrangement joins TRBV6-2 or TRBV6-3 to TRBJ2-7; TRBD1 matches at 9 bases. The V segment lost 5 bases and the J segment 2 bases; nucleotides outside the gene matches: 13. CDR1 and CDR2 from the germline V gene are MNHEY and SVGEGT. This CDR3 spans 17 amino acids. The CDR3 sequence: CASSRTGAMELTYEQYF. Incomplete CDR3 DNA: TGTGCCAGCAGTCGGACAGGGGCGATGGAACTAACCTACGAG.

Comment on this clone: The CDR3 goes on 3 residues after the read ends, and that part is filled in from the germline J gene. This rearrangement joins TRBV11-3 to TRBJ2-1; no firm D call. Trimming removed 5 bases from V and 7 bases from J, with 15 bases in between. The CDR3 runs to 14 residues. Germline CDR1 is SGHNT and CDR2 is YENEEA. The sequenced part of the CDR3 DNA is TGTGCCAGCAGCGACCCGCCCCTGCGGAATGAG. It yields the protein CASSDPPLRNE. The entire CDR3 sequence reads CASSDPPLRNEQFF.

A remark on this clone: From the germline J gene comes the end of the CDR3, since the read stops 3 residues before it. The chain combines TRBV7-6 with TRBJ1-2; D possibly corresponds to TRBD1 (5 bases). The CDR3 consists of 13 residues. The germline CDR1 and CDR2 sequences are SGHVS and FNYEAQ. V shed 5 bases and J shed 4 bases, with 11 bases lying between them. The part of the CDR3 DNA that was read is TGTGCCAGCAGCCCGGGGGTTTTCTATGGC. As protein: CASSPGVFYG. In full, the CDR3 reads CASSPGVFYGYTF.

Here the CDR3 reads CASSPGQGAAGNTIYF. CDR3 bases read: TGTGCCAGCTCACCGGGACAGGGGGCTGCTGGAAACACC. This sequence joins TRBV18 and TRBJ1-3; 12 positions match TRBD1. The read ends 3 residues shy of where the CDR3 ends; the end is completed using the germline J gene. The CDR3 contains 16 residues. V lost 3 bases to trimming and J lost 2 bases; unmatched junction nucleotides: 2. Germline CDR1 KGHSH, CDR2 LQKENI.

Points on this clone: The CDR3 end lies 3 residues beyond the end of the read and is filled in from the germline J gene. The genes are TRBV28 and TRBJ2-7; D not certain. The V and J ends lost 3 bases and 0 bases respectively, with 6 bases between them. The CDR3 sequence is 13 residues long. CDR1 and CDR2 from the germline V gene are MDHEN and SYDVKM. CDR3 bases read: TGTGCCAGCAGTTTTACTTCCTCCTACGAG. Translated: CASSFTSSYE. The entire CDR3 protein reads CASSFTSSYEQYF.

As to this clone: The read ends 3 residues shy of where the CDR3 ends; the end is completed using the germline J gene. The V call is TRBV7-8, the J call TRBJ1-3, with a possible D match to TRBD1 (6 bases). Germline V gene sequence: CDR1 SGHVS, CDR2 FQNEAQ. V lost 5 bases and J lost 0, with 17 bases in between. The CDR3 is 17 residues long. The sequenced CDR3 bases are TGTGCCAGCAGCATGAGACAGGACCCCCTCTCTGGAAACACC. Its protein product is CASSMRQDPLSGNT. The CDR3 as a whole reads CASSMRQDPLSGNTIYF.

Details on this clone: The read comes to an end 3 residues before the CDR3 does, leaving the germline J gene to fill in the end. J is TRBJ2-1 and V is TRBV6-2 or TRBV6-3, with TRBD1 matching 12 bases. This CDR3 has 15 residues. Germline V lookup: CDR1 MNHEY, CDR2 SVGEGT. After removal of 6 bases from V and 8 bases from J, the junction contained 8 bases not matched to a gene. The chain's CDR3 is CASSPGTGGSDEQFF. The CDR3 bases that were read are TGTGCCAGCAGCCCCGGGACAGGGGGCTCGGATGAG.